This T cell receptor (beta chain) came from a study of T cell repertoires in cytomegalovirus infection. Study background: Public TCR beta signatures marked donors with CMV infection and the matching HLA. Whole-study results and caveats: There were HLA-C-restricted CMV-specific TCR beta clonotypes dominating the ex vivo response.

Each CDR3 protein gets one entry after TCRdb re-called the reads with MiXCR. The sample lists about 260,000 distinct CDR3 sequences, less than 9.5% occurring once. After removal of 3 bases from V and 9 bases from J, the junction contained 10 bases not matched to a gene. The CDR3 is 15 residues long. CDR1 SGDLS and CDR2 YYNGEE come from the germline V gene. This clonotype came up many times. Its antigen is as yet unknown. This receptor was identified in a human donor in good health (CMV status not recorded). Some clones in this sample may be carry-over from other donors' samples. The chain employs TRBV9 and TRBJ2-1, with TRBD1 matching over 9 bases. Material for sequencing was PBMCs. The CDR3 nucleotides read TGTGCCAGCAGCGGGCAGACAGGGGGGTTAGGTGAGCAGTTCTTC. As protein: CASSGQTGGLGEQFF.